This is a list of T cell receptor beta chains from one sample in a study of cytomegalovirus exposure and HLA in healthy donors. TCRdb keeps only in-frame clones here, not all; method: immunoSEQ multiplex PCR. The sample holds 150,000 to 160,000 clones; about four fifths are singletons and the top ten take 2.8%. Sequences were obtained from PBMCs. The source of these receptors is a man between 18 and 35 years old in good health and CMV-seronegative. Each CDR3 is given with its conserved first and last residue. The D gene is left open where the match is weak. A row's size may be missing; if present it is once, few, many or a size class.

15	TRBD1	.	TRBV6-5	TRBJ2-3	CASKGAQYYTDTQYF	TGTGCCAGCAAGGGGGCCCAATATTACACAGATACGCAGTATTTT
14	.	.	TRBV28	TRBJ2-5	CASSFGTPKETQYF	TGTGCCAGCAGTTTTGGGACACCGAAAGAGACCCAGTACTTC
14	.	.	TRBV5-5	TRBJ2-5	CASSAGSFLETQYF	TGTGCCAGCAGCGCGGGTTCTTTTCTTGAGACCCAGTACTTC
15	.	.	TRBV30	TRBJ1-4	CAWSVRGATNEKLFF	TGTGCCTGGAGTGTACGCGGGGCAACTAATGAAAAACTGTTTTTT
12	.	.	TRBV30	TRBJ2-1	CAWGSGTREQFF	TGTGCCTGGGGTAGCGGTACCCGTGAGCAGTTCTTC
11	.	.	TRBV6-6	TRBJ2-5	CASSSPAAQYF	TGTGCCAGCAGTTCCCCCGCGGCCCAGTACTTC
15	.	.	TRBV5-1	TRBJ2-3	CASSLGWGGTDTQYF	TGCGCCAGCAGCTTGGGGTGGGGAGGCACAGATACGCAGTATTTT
14	.	once	TRBV6-5	TRBJ2-7	CASRPHPLSYEQYF	TGTGCCAGCAGGCCCCATCCTCTCTCCTACGAGCAGTACTTC
17	.	.	TRBV5-5	TRBJ1-3	CASSLSAGRPSGNTIYF	TGTGCCAGCAGCTTGTCGGCAGGTCGACCCTCTGGAAACACCATATATTTT
16	.	.	TRBV2	TRBJ2-6	CASNPGFISGANGLTF	TGTGCCAGCAATCCGGGTTTTATTTCTGGGGCCAACGGCCTGACTTTC
13	TRBD1	.	TRBV2	TRBJ1-2	CASIGTDSSGYTF	TGTGCCAGCATCGGGACAGACAGCAGTGGCTACACCTTC
15	TRBD1	.	TRBV30	TRBJ1-6	CAWSPGDRIYSPLHF	TGTGCCTGGAGCCCCGGGGACAGGATTTATTCACCCCTCCACTTT
16	TRBD1	.	TRBV19	TRBJ2-3	CASSIDTGGRTDTQYF	TGTGCCAGTAGTATAGACACAGGGGGTAGGACAGATACGCAGTATTTT
13	TRBD1	.	TRBV29-1	TRBJ2-7	CSVLGQGFYEQYF	TGCAGCGTTTTAGGACAGGGGTTTTACGAGCAGTACTTC
16	TRBD1	.	TRBV7-2	TRBJ1-6	CASSLAGAGQGSPLHF	TGTGCCAGCAGCTTAGCGGGGGCGGGACAGGGGTCACCCCTCCACTTT
15	TRBD2	.	TRBV6-1	TRBJ2-2	CASSEDGGASGELFF	TGTGCCAGCAGTGAGGACGGGGGGGCATCCGGGGAGCTGTTTTTT
13	.	.	TRBV30	TRBJ2-1	CAQGTAHYNEQFF	TGTGCCCAGGGGACGGCTCACTACAATGAGCAGTTCTTC
14	TRBD1	.	TRBV6-1	TRBJ2-1	CASRAGQGSGEQFF	TGTGCCAGCAGGGCGGGACAGGGGAGTGGTGAGCAGTTCTTC
17	.	.	TRBV4-1	TRBJ1-2	CASSQALGDTRHYGYTF	TGCGCCAGCAGCCAAGCATTGGGGGACACAAGGCACTATGGCTACACCTTC
14	TRBD1	.	TRBV2	TRBJ1-5	CASRPGQGNQPQHF	TGTGCCAGCAGGCCGGGACAGGGGAATCAGCCCCAGCATTTT
15	.	.	TRBV5-1	TRBJ2-6	CASSLSMSGANVLTF	TGCGCCAGCAGCTTGTCTATGTCTGGGGCCAACGTCCTGACTTTC
11	.	few	TRBV2	TRBJ2-5	CASSELETQYF	TGTGCCAGCAGTGAACTGGAGACCCAGTACTTC
14	.	.	TRBV29-1	TRBJ1-6	CSVGGTDQNSPLHF	TGCAGCGTTGGCGGGACGGATCAGAATTCACCCCTCCACTTT
15	.	.	TRBV27	TRBJ2-7	CASSFHRFPSYEQYF	TGTGCCAGCAGTTTTCACAGGTTCCCCTCCTACGAGCAGTACTTC
15	.	.	TRBV11-2	TRBJ2-7	CASSLDPVRGYEQYF	TGTGCCAGCAGCTTAGATCCAGTCCGGGGGTACGAGCAGTACTTC
15	.	few	TRBV2	TRBJ2-7	CASSYTTGIPYEQYF	TGTGCCAGCAGTTATACGACAGGCATACCCTACGAGCAGTACTTC
15	.	once	TRBV5-1	TRBJ1-3	CASSLTKNSGNTIYF	TGCGCCAGCAGCTTGACTAAAAACTCTGGAAACACCATATATTTT
15	TRBD1	.	TRBV6-5	TRBJ2-7	CASSYSLDRSYEQYF	TGTGCCAGCAGTTACTCCCTGGACAGGTCCTACGAGCAGTACTTC
19	TRBD2	once	TRBV9	TRBJ2-2	CASSVVGTSGGWNTGELFF	TGTGCCAGCAGCGTAGTCGGGACTAGCGGGGGTTGGAACACCGGGGAGCTGTTTTTT
14	.	.	TRBV6-6	TRBJ1-2	CASTQGGLEYGYTF	TGTGCCAGCACCCAAGGGGGATTGGAGTATGGCTACACCTTC
13	.	.	TRBV5-4	TRBJ1-1	CASSRTENTEAFF	TGTGCCAGCAGCCGGACAGAAAACACTGAAGCTTTCTTT
15	.	.	TRBV6-5	TRBJ2-7	CASSYRGGATHEQYF	TGTGCCAGCAGTTACAGGGGGGGGGCCACCCACGAGCAGTACTTC
15	TRBD2	.	TRBV6-5	TRBJ2-1	CASSYTARGGNEQFF	TGTGCCAGCAGTTACACGGCCCGGGGGGGAAATGAGCAGTTCTTC
16	TRBD1	.	TRBV10-3	TRBJ1-1	CAISGPGDRDIEGAFF	TGTGCCATCAGCGGACCTGGGGACAGGGACATTGAGGGAGCTTTCTTT
16	.	.	TRBV7-9	TRBJ1-5	CSSSDTNQGTNQPQHF	TGTTCCAGCAGCGATACTAACCAGGGCACTAATCAGCCCCAGCATTTT
16	.	.	TRBV11-1	TRBJ1-4	CASSLGGRRPNEKLFF	TGTGCCAGCAGCTTAGGGGGCCGCCGACCTAATGAAAAACTGTTTTTT
13	.	.	TRBV6-6	TRBJ2-7	CASSYRGSYEQYF	TGTGCCAGCAGTTACAGGGGCAGCTACGAGCAGTACTTC
16	.	.	TRBV7-8	TRBJ1-3	CASSSPLRQRGNTIYF	TGTGCCAGCAGCTCCCCCTTGAGACAGAGGGGAAACACCATATATTTT
14	.	.	TRBV6-5	TRBJ2-5	CASSGSTGQETQYF	TGTGCCAGCAGTGGATCGACAGGACAAGAGACCCAGTACTTC
14	TRBD1	.	TRBV5-8	TRBJ1-6	CASSLQGTNSPLHF	TGTGCCAGCAGTCTACAGGGGACCAATTCACCCCTCCACTTT
15	TRBD1	.	TRBV7-2	TRBJ2-1	CASSPTGGWVHEQFF	TGTGCCAGCAGCCCCACAGGGGGCTGGGTCCATGAGCAGTTCTTC
12	.	.	TRBV6-5	TRBJ1-2	CASSSQGYGYTF	TGTGCCAGCAGTTCGCAGGGCTATGGCTACACCTTC
15	TRBD2	.	TRBV6-5	TRBJ2-1	CASRSGGVSYNEQFF	TGTGCCAGCAGGTCCGGGGGGGTCTCCTACAATGAGCAGTTCTTC
18	TRBD2	.	TRBV9	TRBJ2-2	CASSVEASGGRRAGELFF	TGTGCCAGCAGCGTAGAGGCTAGCGGGGGTCGGAGGGCCGGGGAGCTGTTTTTT
14	TRBD2	.	TRBV28	TRBJ2-2	CASSLGGVTGELFF	TGTGCCAGCAGTTTAGGGGGGGTCACCGGGGAGCTGTTTTTT
13	.	few	TRBV7-3	TRBJ2-1	CASSLYSYNEQFF	TGTGCCAGCAGCTTATACTCCTACAATGAGCAGTTCTTC
19	.	.	TRBV21-1	TRBJ2-3	CASSKYILAEYTSTDTQYF	TGTGCCAGCAGCAAGTATATCCTAGCGGAGTACACTAGCACAGATACGCAGTATTTT
16	TRBD1	once	TRBV7-4	TRBJ1-2	CASSSYFRNRGYGYTF	TGTGCCAGCAGCTCATACTTTCGGAACAGGGGCTATGGCTACACCTTC
17	.	few	TRBV5-1	TRBJ2-3	CASSFRQGGRATDTQYF	TGCGCCAGCAGCTTCAGGCAGGGAGGAAGGGCTACAGATACGCAGTATTTT
15	TRBD1	.	TRBV5-1	TRBJ2-7	CASSPAGTGHYEQYF	TGCGCCAGCAGCCCTGCCGGGACAGGGCACTACGAGCAGTACTTC
17	.	.	TRBV11-2	TRBJ1-3	CASSLSGRGPSGNTIYF	TGTGCCAGCAGCTTAAGTGGCAGGGGTCCCTCTGGAAACACCATATATTTT
16	.	.	TRBV13	TRBJ2-2	CASSSLRGANTGELFF	TGTGCCAGCAGCTCTCTCCGGGGGGCAAACACCGGGGAGCTGTTTTTT
17	TRBD1	once	TRBV12-5	TRBJ1-2	CASGLAPGGRTNYGYTF	TGTGCTAGTGGTTTGGCTCCAGGGGGTCGGACTAACTATGGCTACACCTTC
13	.	.	TRBV4-3	TRBJ2-7	CASSQVTGFEQYF	TGCGCCAGCAGCCAAGTAACAGGGTTCGAGCAGTACTTC
12	.	.	TRBV29-1	TRBJ1-2	CSVAGQTYGYTF	TGCAGCGTTGCCGGACAGACCTATGGCTACACCTTC